Listed here is a single T cell receptor (beta chain). Sequenced by immunoSEQ multiplex PCR; TCRdb stores in-frame clones only, minus some. The table has about 38,000 clones, approximately 90% seen once. CDR3 length equals 14 residues. CDR1 is SQVTM, CDR2 ANQGSEA, per germline. J gave up 8 bases and V 0 bases, and 8 bases lay outside the gene matches. This sample was taken from a study of T cell changes during pregnancy in multiple sclerosis. The genes are TRBV29-1 and TRBJ1-1, with 8 bases aligning to TRBD1. Source: CD8+ T cells from peripheral blood mononuclear cells, taken in the third trimester of pregnancy. This clonotype was obtained from a female donor with multiple sclerosis, enrolled in a pregnancy study. Here the CDR3 DNA reads TGCAGCGTTGAAGATCCGGGACAGGTTCGGGAAGCTTTCTTT. Its translation is CSVEDPGQVREAFF.